This TCR beta chain came from a study of human T cells and chemical hapten exposure. Study-wide points: TCRs exceeding a frequency of 1 in 1000 stayed unchanged under DPC sensitization.

Documented time point: healthy volunteer bleed at 6 weeks. Total RNA was isolated from whole blood that had not been fractionated. This CDR3 region has 21 residues. J was trimmed by 0 bases and V by 0 bases; bases with no gene match: 14. Germline V lookup: CDR1 DFQATT, CDR2 SNEGSKA (reference sequence). The library put unique molecular identifiers onto individual cDNA molecules. Per the authors' pipeline: From 23,224 to 690,600 TCRs were found per sample, with a median of approximately 96,000. TCRdb analysed the RACE reads with MiXCR anew, one entry per CDR3 protein. The V and J calls and clone size come from TCRdb's table, not from the authors' own analysis. The sample lists fewer than 40,000 distinct CDR3 sequences, 5.5% seen once, with about 13% in the top ten. This clonotype was picked up many times. What it binds is unknown.

Sequenced input: whole blood. The rearrangement joins TRBV20-1 to TRBJ2-1; 13 bases fit TRBD2. The TCR comes from a human donor in good health. Some clones in this sample may be carry-over from other donors' samples. The CDR3 loop is CSARDLRLAGGTTSSYNEQFF. For the CDR3, the DNA is TGCAGTGCTAGAGATCTTCGACTAGCGGGGGGCACTACTAGCTCCTACAATGAGCAGTTCTTC.